The present TCR beta chain was sequenced within a study of radiation and T cells in renal cell carcinoma. Whole-study results and caveats: No pretreatment tumor biopsies were available for baseline clonotypes.

The data were produced by immunoSEQ multiplex PCR, yet TCRdb's version contains in-frame clones alone and is incomplete. The table lists about 150,000 clones, 87% of them singletons. Concerning this clone: Its target is unknown.

As for time point: blood 2 weeks post-SBRT. The treatment here: 15 Gy SBRT to primary tumor, nephrectomy 4 weeks later. Radiation-treated patients gave blood at baseline, week 2 and week 4. The CDR3 consists of 14 residues. Between the trimmed V and J ends, which lost 3 bases and 1 base, there was a span of 9 bases. Germline values: CDR1 LNHDA, CDR2 SQIVND (reference sequence). The sequencing used blood, collected from a patient whose treatment included radiotherapy and nephrectomy. This sequence joins TRBV19 and TRBJ1-1; D is undetermined. The origin of this receptor is a woman between 50 and 59 years old with renal cell carcinoma. The CDR3: CASSIDISNTEAFF. CDR3 nucleotide sequence: TGTGCCAGTAGTATCGACATATCGAACACTGAAGCTTTCTTT.